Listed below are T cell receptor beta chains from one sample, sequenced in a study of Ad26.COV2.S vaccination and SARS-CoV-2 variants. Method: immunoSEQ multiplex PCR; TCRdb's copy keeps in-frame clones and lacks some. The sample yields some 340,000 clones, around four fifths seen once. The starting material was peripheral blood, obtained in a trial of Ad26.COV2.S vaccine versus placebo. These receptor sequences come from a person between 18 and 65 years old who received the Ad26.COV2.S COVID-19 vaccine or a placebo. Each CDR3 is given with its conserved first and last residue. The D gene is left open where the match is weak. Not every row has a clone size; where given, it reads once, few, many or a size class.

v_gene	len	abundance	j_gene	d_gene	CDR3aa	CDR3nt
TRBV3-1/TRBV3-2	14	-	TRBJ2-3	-	CASSQTTQGSTQYF	TGTGCCAGCAGCCAAACAACTCAGGGGTCTACGCAGTATTTT
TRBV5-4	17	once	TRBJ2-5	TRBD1	CASSIARDRGATGAQYF	TGTGCCAGCAGCATCGCACGGGACAGGGGTGCTACCGGGGCCCAGTACTTC
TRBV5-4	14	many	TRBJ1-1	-	CASSLASMNTEAFF	TGTGCCAGCAGCTTGGCCTCAATGAACACTGAAGCTTTCTTT
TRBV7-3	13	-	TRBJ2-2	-	CASSLGVSRELFF	TGTGCCAGCAGCTTAGGGGTTTCACGGGAGCTGTTTTTT
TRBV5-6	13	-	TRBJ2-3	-	CAISRYPENTQYF	TGTGCCATCTCCCGGTATCCTGAAAATACGCAGTATTTT
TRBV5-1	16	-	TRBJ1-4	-	CASSREGQPLGEKLFF	TGCGCCAGCAGCCGGGAAGGACAACCTTTGGGTGAAAAACTGTTTTTT
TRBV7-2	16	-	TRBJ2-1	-	CASSLLGGGLYNEQFF	TGTGCCAGCAGCTTATTGGGGGGGGGCCTGTACAATGAGCAGTTCTTC
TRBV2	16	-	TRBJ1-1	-	CASSVPSIASLQGAFF	TGTGCCAGCAGTGTCCCTTCCATTGCGTCTCTACAAGGGGCTTTCTTT
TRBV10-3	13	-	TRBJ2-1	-	CAISSWAGNEQFF	TGTGCCATCAGCTCCTGGGCGGGGAATGAGCAGTTCTTC
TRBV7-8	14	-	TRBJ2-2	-	CASELGGWSGELFF	TGTGCCAGCGAACTAGGGGGATGGTCCGGGGAGCTGTTTTTT
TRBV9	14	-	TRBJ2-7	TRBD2	CASSEAGGSSEQYF	TGTGCCAGCAGCGAGGCGGGGGGTAGCAGTGAGCAGTACTTC
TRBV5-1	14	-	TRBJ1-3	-	CASSLMSRGNTIYF	TGCGCCAGCAGCTTGATGTCCCGCGGAAACACCATATATTTT
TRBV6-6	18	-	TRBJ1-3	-	CASSRDTAELYSGNTIYF	TGTGCCAGCAGTCGGGACACAGCCGAGCTTTACTCTGGAAACACCATATATTTT
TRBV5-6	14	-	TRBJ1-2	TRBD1	CASSPTGMNYGYTF	TGTGCCAGCAGCCCGACAGGGATGAACTATGGCTACACCTTC
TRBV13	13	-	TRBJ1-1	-	CASSLQSTTEAFF	TGTGCCAGCAGCTTACAGTCGACCACTGAAGCTTTCTTT
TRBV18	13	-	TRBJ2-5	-	CASSPGDKETQYF	TGTGCCAGCTCACCAGGGGATAAAGAGACCCAGTACTTC
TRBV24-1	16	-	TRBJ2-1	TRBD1	CATSGLLDRDVSEQFF	TGTGCCACCAGTGGGCTACTGGACAGGGACGTTTCTGAGCAGTTCTTC
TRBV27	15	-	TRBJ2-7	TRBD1	CASSPRTGGPYEQYF	TGTGCCAGCAGTCCAAGGACAGGGGGTCCCTACGAGCAGTACTTC
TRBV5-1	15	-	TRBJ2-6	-	CASSPTGTLANVLTF	TGCGCCAGCAGCCCCACAGGGACGTTGGCCAACGTCCTGACTTTC
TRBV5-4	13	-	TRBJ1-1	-	CASSLKANTEAFF	TGTGCCAGCAGCTTGAAGGCGAACACTGAAGCTTTCTTT
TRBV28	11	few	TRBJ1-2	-	CASRANYGYTF	TGTGCCAGCAGGGCTAACTATGGCTACACCTTC
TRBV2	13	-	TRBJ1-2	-	CASSWGQNYGYTF	TGTGCCAGCAGCTGGGGACAAAACTATGGCTACACCTTC
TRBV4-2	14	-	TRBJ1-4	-	CASSLEAGNEKLFF	TGTGCCAGCAGCCTAGAGGCGGGGAATGAAAAACTGTTTTTT
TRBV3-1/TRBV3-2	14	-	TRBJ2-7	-	CASSPGTPLHEQYF	TGTGCCAGCAGCCCCGGGACACCACTACACGAGCAGTACTTC
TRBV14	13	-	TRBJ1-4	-	CASSRDLNEKLFF	TGTGCCAGCAGTCGGGACCTTAATGAAAAACTGTTTTTT
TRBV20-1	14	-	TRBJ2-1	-	CSASWGEPYNEQFF	TGCAGTGCTAGTTGGGGGGAGCCTTACAATGAGCAGTTCTTC
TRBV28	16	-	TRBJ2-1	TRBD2	CASSNGGGGSWREQFF	TGTGCCAGCAGTAATGGTGGCGGGGGGTCTTGGAGGGAGCAGTTCTTC
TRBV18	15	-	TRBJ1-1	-	CASSPIVELNTEAFF	TGTGCCAGCTCACCCATCGTCGAATTGAACACTGAAGCTTTCTTT
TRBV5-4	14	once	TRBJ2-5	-	CASSFGTRQETQYF	TGTGCCAGCAGCTTTGGGACCCGACAAGAGACCCAGTACTTC
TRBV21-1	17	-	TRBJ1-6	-	CASSSRTGPSPNSPLHF	TGTGCCAGCAGCTCCCGGACAGGGCCCAGCCCTAATTCACCCCTCCACTTT
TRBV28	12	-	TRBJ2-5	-	CATSGGPRTQYF	TGTGCCACCTCGGGGGGCCCTCGGACCCAGTACTTC
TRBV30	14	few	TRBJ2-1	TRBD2	CAWRTSGGWDEQFF	TGTGCCTGGAGGACTAGCGGGGGATGGGATGAGCAGTTCTTC
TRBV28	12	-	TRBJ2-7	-	CATNGVAYEQYF	TGTGCCACCAACGGGGTCGCCTACGAGCAGTACTTC
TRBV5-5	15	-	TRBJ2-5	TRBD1	CASSWRDREQETQYF	TGTGCCAGCAGCTGGCGGGACAGGGAGCAGGAGACCCAGTACTTC
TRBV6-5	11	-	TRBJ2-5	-	CASSYSRTQYF	TGTGCCAGCAGTTACTCCCGGACCCAGTACTTC
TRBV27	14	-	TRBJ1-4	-	CASSLGDGAEKLFF	TGTGCCAGCAGTTTAGGCGACGGGGCGGAAAAACTGTTTTTT